Reported below is one TCR beta chain. Its target antigen remains unknown. No quality values exist for individual bases; no much larger clone is one base distant. Taken from cysteine to phenylalanine, the CDR3 has 13 residues. The sequence is cut down to CDR3 DNA, 39 bases in frame from base 1. The germline V gene specifies MGHDK as CDR1 and SYGVNS as CDR2. Trimming takes 9 bases from V and 4 bases from J, and the germline ends sit 15 bases apart. The data are from a study of Ad26.COV2.S vaccination and SARS-CoV-2 variants (dated by TCRdb to the early 2020s). Looking at the study overall: Donors in the vaccine arm were drawn from COV1001, a phase I-IIa trial of Ad26.COV2.S in healthy adults that was multicentre, randomized, double-blind and placebo-controlled. Ad26.COV2.S was administered intramuscularly at 5 x 10^10 or 1 x 10^11 viral particles, either as a single shot or as two shots given 56 days apart. TCRbeta repertoire sequencing served as the tool for gauging how specific and how broad the SARS-CoV-2-reactive T cell receptors were following Ad26.COV2.S vaccination. A total of approximately 30 samples were included in the TCR-sequenced set, comprising some 20 Ad26.COV2.S vaccine recipients, 5 placebo recipients and 8 SARS-CoV-2 convalescent individuals. Participants in the trial were split at random into five groups of five each, receiving low-dose or high-dose Ad26.COV2.S once or twice, or else placebo on both occasions. Investigators remained blinded to trial group allocation during experiments and outcome assessment. What the research found in general, with its limitations: After vaccination, spike-specific CD8+ and CD4+ T cell responses were reported to show substantial breadth. Comparable non-spike TCR breadth was observed between vaccine and placebo recipients, consistent with only spike being contained in the vaccine. Comparing responses between vaccine doses or regimens was not something the study was powered to do. Ad26.COV2.S recipients had higher spike-specific TCR breadth than placebo recipients (P = 0.0014). The authors noted that the TCR breadth and depth analyses may have underestimated total T cell responses.

TCRbeta CDR3 regions were sequenced with the immunoSEQ Assay. After extraction, genomic DNA underwent amplification by bias-controlled multiplex PCR, followed by high-throughput sequencing. Processing in the source paper ran as follows. To quantify the absolute abundance of every unique TCRbeta CDR3 region, sequences were collapsed and filtered. T cell fraction was estimated by normalizing TCRbeta template counts to usable DNA, which was measured by amplifying reference genes present in all nucleated cells. Repertoire TCRs were annotated as SARS-CoV-2-specific when V gene, CDR3 amino acid sequence and J gene were exactly matched to a known reactive TCR set. The reference SARS-CoV-2 TCR set was derived from MIRA and filtered for enrichment in COVID-19-positive ImmuneCODE repertoires, a step that removed public or cross-reactive TCRs. Based on the MIRA antigens, annotated TCRs were further analysed at the level of specific ORF or position within ORF. Breadth was defined as annotated unique rearrangements over total unique productive rearrangements; depth was the summed frequency of those rearrangements. Group comparisons of TCR breadth used two-sided Wilcoxon rank-sum tests. Here the immuneACCESS table is served through TCRdb, limited to in-frame sequences with V and J called. Missing clones are a known gap in these copies; in checked studies unresolved V genes cover under half, and the rest lacks a known reason. V and J calls and clone size come straight from that table; D and trimming were deduced from the DNA. This sample has almost 400,000 clones in its table, and over 75% of those were observed once. The ten largest clones capture under 2% of the sample.

What the treatment or condition label conveys for this sample: roughly 19 received Ad26.COV2.S at low or high dose, single or two shots; five or six received placebo; per-sample allocation not given. For vaccine and placebo recipients, repertoires were sequenced using samples collected on day 63 after the first injection. In Cohort 1b, 25 adults aged 18-55 years were enrolled at a single site in Boston, USA, between 29 July and 7 August 2020. As a vaccine, Ad26.COV2.S was a replication-incompetent adenovirus type 26 vector that expressed a prefusion-stabilized SARS-CoV-2 spike protein derived from the original Wuhan strain.

The sequenced sample was peripheral blood, obtained in a trial of Ad26.COV2.S vaccine versus placebo. This chain joins TRBV25-1 to TRBJ1-2, with a weak D call of TRBD1 (6 bases match). The receptor comes from a person aged 18 to 65 who received the Ad26.COV2.S COVID-19 vaccine or a placebo. The CDR3 loop reads CASEQGGGYGYTF. The base sequence is TGTGCCAGTGAACAGGGCGGAGGCTATGGCTACACCTTC.